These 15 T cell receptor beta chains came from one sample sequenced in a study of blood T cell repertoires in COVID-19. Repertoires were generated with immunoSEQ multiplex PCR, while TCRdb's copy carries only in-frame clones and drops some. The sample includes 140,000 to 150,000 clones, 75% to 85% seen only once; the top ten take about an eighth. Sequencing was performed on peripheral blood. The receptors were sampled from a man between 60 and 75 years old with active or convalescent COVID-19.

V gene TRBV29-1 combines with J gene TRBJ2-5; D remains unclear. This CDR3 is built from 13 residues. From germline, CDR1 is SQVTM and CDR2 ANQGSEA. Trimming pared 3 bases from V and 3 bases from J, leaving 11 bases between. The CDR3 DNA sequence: TGCAGCGTTGAGCGGCAGCCCAAAGAGACCCAGTACTTC. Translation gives CSVERQPKETQYF.

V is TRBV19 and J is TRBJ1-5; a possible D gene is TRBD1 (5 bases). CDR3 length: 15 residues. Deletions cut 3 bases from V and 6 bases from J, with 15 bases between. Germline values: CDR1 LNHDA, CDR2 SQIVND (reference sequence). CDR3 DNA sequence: TGTGCCAGTAGTATTACCCCTGCAGGGTCTCAGCCCCAGCATTTT. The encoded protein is CASSITPAGSQPQHF.

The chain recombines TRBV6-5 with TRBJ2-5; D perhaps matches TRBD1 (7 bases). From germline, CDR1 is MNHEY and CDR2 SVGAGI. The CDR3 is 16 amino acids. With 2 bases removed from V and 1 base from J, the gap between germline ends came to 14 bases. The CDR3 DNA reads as TGTGCCAGCAGTTACCGCAGGGGGGAGACCCAAGAGACCCAGTACTTC. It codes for CASSYRRGETQETQYF.

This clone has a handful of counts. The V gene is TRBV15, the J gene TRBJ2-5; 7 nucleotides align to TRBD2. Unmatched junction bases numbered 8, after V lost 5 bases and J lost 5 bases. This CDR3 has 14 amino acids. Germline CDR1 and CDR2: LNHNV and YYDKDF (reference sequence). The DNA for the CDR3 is TGTGCCACCAGCCTCCTAGCGGAGGGGGAGACCCAGTACTTC. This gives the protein CATSLLAEGETQYF.

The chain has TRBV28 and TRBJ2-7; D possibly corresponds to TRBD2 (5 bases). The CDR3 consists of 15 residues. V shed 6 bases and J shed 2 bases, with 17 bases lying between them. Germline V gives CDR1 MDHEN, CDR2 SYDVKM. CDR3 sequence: CASSPPGGLAYEQYF. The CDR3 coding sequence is TGTGCCAGCAGCCCCCCCGGCGGGCTTGCCTACGAGCAGTACTTC.

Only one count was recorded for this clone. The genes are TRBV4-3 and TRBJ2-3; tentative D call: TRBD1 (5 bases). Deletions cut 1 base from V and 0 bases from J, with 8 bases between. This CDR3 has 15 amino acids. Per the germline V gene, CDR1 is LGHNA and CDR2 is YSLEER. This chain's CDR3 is CASSQVTVSTDTQYF. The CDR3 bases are TGCGCCAGCAGCCAAGTGACAGTGAGCACAGATACGCAGTATTTT.

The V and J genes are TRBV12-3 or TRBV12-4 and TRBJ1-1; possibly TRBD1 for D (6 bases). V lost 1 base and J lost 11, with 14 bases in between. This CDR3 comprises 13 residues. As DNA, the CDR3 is TGTGCCAGCAGTTTAGGGGAGGGGGTCGGGGCTTTCTTT. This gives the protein CASSLGEGVGAFF.

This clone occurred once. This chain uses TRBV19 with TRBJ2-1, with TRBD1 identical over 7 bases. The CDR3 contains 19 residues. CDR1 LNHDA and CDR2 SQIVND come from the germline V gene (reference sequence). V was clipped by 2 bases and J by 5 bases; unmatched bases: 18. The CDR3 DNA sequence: TGTGCCAGTAGTATATTTTTAGGGGGCGGGTCGGGACAGAACAATGAGCAGTTCTTC. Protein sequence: CASSIFLGGGSGQNNEQFF.

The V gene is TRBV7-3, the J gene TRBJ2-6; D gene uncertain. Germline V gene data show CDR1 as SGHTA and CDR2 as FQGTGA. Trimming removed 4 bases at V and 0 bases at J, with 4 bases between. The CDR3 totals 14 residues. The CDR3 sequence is CASSSGSGANVLTF. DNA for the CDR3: TGTGCCAGCAGCTCAGGCTCTGGGGCCAACGTCCTGACTTTC.

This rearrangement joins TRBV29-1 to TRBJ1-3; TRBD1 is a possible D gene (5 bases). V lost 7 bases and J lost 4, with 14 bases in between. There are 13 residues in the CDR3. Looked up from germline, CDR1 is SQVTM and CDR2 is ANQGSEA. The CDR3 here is CSAGQGRGNTIYF. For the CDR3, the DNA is TGCAGCGCCGGGCAGGGTAGAGGAAACACCATATATTTT.

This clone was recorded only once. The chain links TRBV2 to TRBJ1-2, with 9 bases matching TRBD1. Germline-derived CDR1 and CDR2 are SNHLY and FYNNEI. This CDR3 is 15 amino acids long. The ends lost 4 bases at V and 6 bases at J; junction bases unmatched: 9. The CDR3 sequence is CASSADRTGDNGYTF. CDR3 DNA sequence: TGTGCCAGCAGTGCGGATAGGACAGGGGATAATGGCTACACCTTC. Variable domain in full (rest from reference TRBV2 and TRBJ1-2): EPEVTQTPSHQVTQMGQEVILRCVPISNHLYFYWYRQILGQKVEFLVSFYNNEISEKSEIFDDQFSVERPDGSNFTLKIRSTKLEDSAMYFCASSADRTGDNGYTFGSGTRLTVV.

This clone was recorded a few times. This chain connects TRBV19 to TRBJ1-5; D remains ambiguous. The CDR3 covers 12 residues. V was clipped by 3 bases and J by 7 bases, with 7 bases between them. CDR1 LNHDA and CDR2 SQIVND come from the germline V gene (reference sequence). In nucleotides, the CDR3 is TGTGCCAGTAGTATCTGGCGGCAGCCCCAGCATTTT. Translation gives CASSIWRQPQHF.

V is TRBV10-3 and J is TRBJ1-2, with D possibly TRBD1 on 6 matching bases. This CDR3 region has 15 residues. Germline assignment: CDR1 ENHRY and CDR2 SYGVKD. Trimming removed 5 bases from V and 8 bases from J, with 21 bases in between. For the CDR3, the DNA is TGTGCCATCAGTTCCCAAGGGGGAACCCCGGACGGCTACACCTTC. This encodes CAISSQGGTPDGYTF.

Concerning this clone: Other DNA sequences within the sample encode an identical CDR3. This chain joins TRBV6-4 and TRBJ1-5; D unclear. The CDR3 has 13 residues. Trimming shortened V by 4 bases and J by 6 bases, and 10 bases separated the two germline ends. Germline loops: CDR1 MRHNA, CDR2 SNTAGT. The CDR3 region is CASSVGGGQPQHF. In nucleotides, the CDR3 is TGTGCCAGCAGTGTAGGTGGAGGTCAGCCCCAGCATTTT.

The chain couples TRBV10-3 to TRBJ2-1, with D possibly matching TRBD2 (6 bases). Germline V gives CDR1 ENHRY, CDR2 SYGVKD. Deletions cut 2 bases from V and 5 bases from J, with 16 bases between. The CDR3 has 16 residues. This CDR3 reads CAISETPWEVNNEQFF. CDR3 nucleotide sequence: TGTGCCATCAGTGAGACACCGTGGGAGGTGAACAATGAGCAGTTCTTC.